This T cell receptor (beta chain) was identified in a study of control samples from healthy donors and cancer patients. Trimming at V came to 4 bases and at J to 4 bases, leaving 11 bases not matched to a gene. The CDR3 is 16 residues long. CDR1 is SGHTS and CDR2 is YDEGEE in the germline V gene. Generated by immunoSEQ multiplex PCR, the TCRdb table keeps only in-frame clones and is missing some. The repertoire includes roughly 76,000 clones, just under 95% of them detected once, and about 5% sits in the top ten. J is TRBJ2-3 and V is TRBV5-8; 8 positions agree with TRBD2. The TCR sequence derives from a young woman in good health. Sequencing was performed on blood. CDR3 amino acids: CASSVWTSRNSDTQYF. The CDR3 bases are TGTGCCAGCAGCGTGTGGACTAGCAGAAACTCAGATACGCAGTATTTT.